This T cell receptor (beta chain) comes out of a study of blood T cells in healthy people across ages. Regarding the study as a whole: When set beside aged donors, long-lived donors presented more naive CD4+ cells and higher diversity.

As to this clonotype: The antigen remains unidentified.

With a J-beta primer mix and a sample-barcoded 5' primer, a second PCR ran about 7 to 11 cycles. A single record per CDR3 protein comes from TCRdb applying MiXCR to the 5' RACE reads. The sample holds some 700,000 distinct CDR3 sequences, about 40% seen once. Per germline, CDR1 MDHEN and CDR2 SYDVKM. V dropped 2 bases and J dropped 13 bases, with 12 bases sitting between them. The CDR3 length is 12 residues. This TCR derives from an older woman in good health. The material sequenced was blood. V and J are TRBV28 and TRBJ2-4; D remains ambiguous. The CDR3: CASSLRSLRQYF. The CDR3 DNA reads TGTGCCAGCAGTTTAAGGTCTTTGAGGCAGTACTTC.